A selection of T cell receptor beta chains follows, all from one sample in a study of T-cell memory formation after mild COVID-19. TCRdb recomputed calls from the 5' RACE reads with MiXCR, one row per CDR3 protein. The repertoire holds hundreds of thousands of distinct CDR3 sequences, about 16% seen once, with approximately 23% in the top ten. The sequenced material came from PBMCs or a T cell subset sorted from them (not recorded which). The receptors originated from a young man who had mild COVID-19 (a few samples of this study predate the infection). Cell type and time point are not known. Each CDR3 is given with its conserved first and last residue. D genes are given only for firm matches. Some rows have no size entry. The others give once, few or many, or a class for an expanded clone.

j_call clone_size d_call v_call cdr3_nt cdr3_aa
TRBJ2-7 few TRBD1 TRBV29-1 TGCAGCGTTGAAGGCCTCCCATCTGGATTGAACAGGGGCATGGGCGAGCAGTACTTC CSVEGLPSGLNRGMGEQYF
TRBJ1-1 . . TRBV6-5 TGTGCCGCGCGTTCCCTAGACAGCAACACTGAAGCTTTCTTT CAARSLDSNTEAFF
TRBJ1-3 many . TRBV7-9 TGTGCCAGCAGCTATTCCGGAAACACCATATATTTT CASSYSGNTIYF
TRBJ1-1 . . TRBV5-1 TGCGCCAGCAGCTTGGAAGGGGCATCGGTGTACACTGAAGCTTTCTTT CASSLEGASVYTEAFF
TRBJ2-7 few TRBD2 TRBV12-3/TRBV12-4 TGTGCCAGCAGTTCTAGCGGGGGGCGCTACGAGCAGTACTTC CASSSSGGRYEQYF
TRBJ1-4 . . TRBV11-2 TGTGCCAGCAGCTTAGGCTCGGCGGGAGGGGCCTTTGAAAAACTGTTTTTT CASSLGSAGGAFEKLFF
TRBJ2-3 . TRBD1 TRBV5-1 TGCGCCAGCAGCTTGGCACAGGGGGCGGATACGCAGTATTTT CASSLAQGADTQYF
TRBJ2-5 few TRBD2 TRBV11-2 TGTGCCAGCAGCTTAGGGGGAGGGGTACGGGGGACCCAAGAGACCCAGTACTTC CASSLGGGVRGTQETQYF
TRBJ1-2 . TRBD1 TRBV12-3/TRBV12-4 TGTGCCAGCAGTCGACAGGGATACTATGGCTACACCTTC CASSRQGYYGYTF
TRBJ1-5 . . TRBV28 TGTGCCAGCAGTTTGAATAAGGAGCCCCAGCATTTT CASSLNKEPQHF
TRBJ1-5 . . TRBV12-3/TRBV12-4 TGTGCCAGCAGTCCTGACACGGCTCATCAGCCCCAGCATTTT CASSPDTAHQPQHF
TRBJ1-1 many . TRBV28 TGTGCCAGCAGTTTATCCCAGACCAATTTGATGAACACTGAAGCTTTCTTT CASSLSQTNLMNTEAFF
TRBJ2-5 . TRBD2 TRBV4-2 TGTGCCAGCAGCCAAATGCGGGGGGGCCTAGGGGAGACCCAGTACTTC CASSQMRGGLGETQYF
TRBJ1-1 many TRBD1 TRBV7-2 TGTGCCAGCAGCCCGTGGACAGGGGGGAACACTGAAGCTTTCTTT CASSPWTGGNTEAFF